The 11 T cell receptor beta chains given below trace back to one sample, sequenced in a study of T cell clonality in common variable immunodeficiency. TCRdb's table, derived via immunoSEQ multiplex PCR, lists solely in-frame clones and lacks some. This sample carries 40,000 to 45,000 clones, none of them present only once. Material for sequencing was peripheral blood mononuclear cells. The receptor set was obtained from a person aged 18 to 70 in good health.

As concerns this clone: The read finishes 3 residues shy of the CDR3 end, and the germline J gene is used to complete it. The sample carries other DNA sequences with the same CDR3. V is TRBV18 and J is TRBJ2-7; 9 nucleotides line up with TRBD1. V was clipped by 3 bases and J by 1 base; unmatched bases: 7. The CDR3 consists of 16 residues. Germline V gene lookup returns CDR1 KGHSH and CDR2 LQKENI. The chain's CDR3 is CASSPLQGQGSYEQYF. Partial CDR3 DNA: TGTGCCAGCTCACCCCTCCAGGGACAGGGTTCCTACGAG.

This clone was observed many times. The read halts 3 residues ahead of the CDR3 end, with the missing end drawn from the germline J gene. This chain joins TRBV20-1 and TRBJ1-5, with a possible D match to TRBD1 (5 bases). Germline V gene data show CDR1 as DFQATT and CDR2 as SNEGSKA (reference sequence). This CDR3 has 15 amino acids. V was cut by 1 base and J by 2 bases, with 12 bases left in between. Partial CDR3 DNA: TGCAGTGCTAGAGCCCAGGGAGTTCGCAATCAGCCC. It encodes CSARAQGVRNQP. From start to end, the CDR3 is CSARAQGVRNQPQHF.

This clone was counted many times. The sequenced fragment ends 3 residues before the CDR3 boundary, so the rest is inferred from the germline J gene. This chain connects TRBV7-9 to TRBJ2-6, with D possibly being TRBD1 (5 bases). The CDR3 covers 14 residues. Germline-derived CDR1 and CDR2 are SEHNR and FQNEAQ (reference sequence). CDR3 DNA (partial): TGTGCAGGGGCAAATTCCTCTGGGGCCAACGTC. Amino acid sequence: CAGANSSGANV. The complete CDR3 protein is CAGANSSGANVLTF.

This clone occurred many times. The read ends 3 residues before the CDR3 terminus; that terminus is restored from the germline J gene. The chain carries TRBV27 and TRBJ2-2; TRBD1 aligns across 7 bases. The germline V gene encodes CDR1 MNHEY and CDR2 SMNVEV (reference sequence). V lost 5 bases and J lost 3; bases outside the gene matches: 0. The CDR3 extends over 13 amino acids. The sequenced CDR3 bases are TGTGCCAGCAGTACAGGGGACACCGGGGAG. The encoded protein is CASSTGDTGE. The entire CDR3 protein reads CASSTGDTGELFF.

This clone was seen ten or more times. The read terminates 3 residues ahead of where the CDR3 ends, so the germline J gene completes it. V usage is TRBV24-1 and J usage is TRBJ2-1; 9 bases align to TRBD2. V lost 6 bases, J lost 3 bases, and 14 bases stayed unmatched. CDR1 is KGHDR, CDR2 SFDVKD, per germline. CDR3 length: 18 residues. CDR3 DNA, as far as it was read: TGTGCCACCAGTTCCAGCGGGGGGCCCCACCTCCACTACAATGAG. It translates to CATSSSGGPHLHYNE. The full CDR3 protein reads CATSSSGGPHLHYNEQFF.

This clone was observed at least ten times. The read is 3 residues too short to cover the CDR3 end, so that end is filled in from the germline J gene. The rearrangement links TRBV10-3 to TRBJ1-2; 7 positions agree with TRBD1. Per germline, CDR1 ENHRY and CDR2 SYGVKD. J was trimmed by 6 bases and V by 4 bases; bases with no gene match: 11. The CDR3 length is 15 residues. CDR3 sequence reads: CAISVQTGVVDGYTF. The sequenced part of the CDR3 DNA is TGTGCCATCAGTGTCCAAACAGGGGTAGTCGATGGC.

This clone was observed many times. The germline gene is not matched at one end of the junction; a read error may be the cause. The DNA ends 3 residues before the CDR3 does, and the rest of the CDR3 is filled in from the germline J gene. The gene calls are TRBV10-3 and TRBJ2-5; 7 bases fit TRBD1. CDR3 length equals 14 residues. CDR1 and CDR2 (germline): ENHRY, SYGVKD. CDR3 bases read: TGTGCCATCGGTGAAGGGGGCCGAAGGGAGACC. Its protein is CAIGEGGRRET. The entire CDR3 sequence reads CAIGEGGRRETQYF.

This clone was seen ten or more times. Sequencing ends 3 residues short of the CDR3 end; the germline J gene provides the rest. The chain combines TRBV5-1 with TRBJ1-1; D may be TRBD1 (5 bases). This CDR3 is built from 12 residues. Germline V CDR1 and CDR2: SGHRS, YFSETQ. Trimming pared 6 bases from V and 1 base from J, leaving 7 bases between. This chain's CDR3 is CASTGWNTEAFF. The covered CDR3 bases are TGCGCCAGCACAGGGTGGAACACTGAA.

This clone was counted many times. Read sequence stops 3 residues before the CDR3 end, and the germline J gene provides the missing end. The chain carries TRBV11-2 and TRBJ2-7; 7 nucleotides agree with TRBD1. The CDR3 is 12 amino acids. The V segment lost 7 bases and the J segment 3 bases; nucleotides outside the gene matches: 3. Germline CDR1 reads SGHAT; CDR2 reads FQNNGV. This CDR3 is CASTGQIYEQYF. The CDR3 bases that were read are TGTGCCAGCACGGGACAGATCTACGAG.

There are many counts of this clone. The CDR3 goes on 3 residues after the read ends, and that part is filled in from the germline J gene. V usage is TRBV27 and J usage is TRBJ1-6; 11 bases agree with TRBD1. Germline V lookup: CDR1 MNHEY, CDR2 SMNVEV (reference sequence). The CDR3 contains 15 residues. The V and J ends lost 5 bases and 11 bases, in that order; junction bases with no gene match: 8. The CDR3 spells CASSLTGTGGTPLHF. The covered CDR3 bases are TGTGCCAGCAGTCTCACCGGGACAGGGGGGACACCC.

This clone was picked up many times. The read ends 3 residues before the CDR3 terminus; that terminus is restored from the germline J gene. V usage is TRBV23-1 and J usage is TRBJ1-2; 7 nucleotides agree with TRBD1. TRBV23-1 belongs to the ORF category, with a function that is uncertain. This CDR3 contains 16 residues. CDR3 region: CASSQSKLGRGYGYTF. The DNA read from the CDR3 is TGCGCCAGCAGTCAATCGAAGTTGGGCAGGGGGTACGGC.